This is a list of T cell receptor beta chains from one sample in a study of blood T cell repertoires in COVID-19. The data were produced by immunoSEQ multiplex PCR, yet TCRdb's version contains in-frame clones alone and is incomplete. Counted here are fewer than 350,000 clones, roughly 86% occurring once; the ten biggest clones make up just under 9%. Source material: peripheral blood. All receptors come from a man aged 35 to 55 with active or convalescent COVID-19. The CDR3 runs from the conserved cysteine through the conserved F or W.

J gene: TRBJ1-6
V gene: TRBV4-2
CDR3 protein: CASSQDGQGGAPLHF

J gene: TRBJ2-3
V gene: TRBV7-7
CDR3 protein: CASSLNRADTQYF

J gene: TRBJ2-7
V gene: TRBV12-3/TRBV12-4
CDR3 protein: CASGRTAYEQYF

J gene: TRBJ1-4
V gene: TRBV30
CDR3 protein: CAWGPGTYNEKLFF

J gene: TRBJ1-6
V gene: TRBV19
CDR3 protein: CASSAWTGNNSPLHF

J gene: TRBJ1-2
V gene: TRBV5-6
CDR3 protein: CASSYQLRVTGVRGYGYTF

J gene: TRBJ1-5
V gene: TRBV7-8
CDR3 protein: CASSLGTALSNQPQHF

J gene: TRBJ2-3
V gene: TRBV10-3
CDR3 protein: CAISEGFSTDTQYF

J gene: TRBJ1-1
V gene: TRBV5-4
CDR3 protein: CASSPPGGATEAFF

J gene: TRBJ1-2
V gene: TRBV6-5
CDR3 protein: CASSYSLLWRDYGYTF

J gene: TRBJ1-1
V gene: TRBV29-1
CDR3 protein: CSVEEGVAFF

J gene: TRBJ2-3
V gene: TRBV6-5
CDR3 protein: CASSRGLADTQYF

J gene: TRBJ2-1
V gene: TRBV4-1
CDR3 protein: CASSQDGLAGDSTSYNEQFF

J gene: TRBJ2-1
V gene: TRBV29-1
CDR3 protein: CSVEPGLANYNEQFF

J gene: TRBJ1-2
V gene: TRBV10-2
CDR3 protein: CASSEGGGRDGYTF

J gene: TRBJ2-1
V gene: TRBV2
CDR3 protein: CASSGETTTYNEQFF

J gene: TRBJ2-7
V gene: TRBV6-5
CDR3 protein: CASPRTGAYEQYF

J gene: TRBJ1-2
V gene: TRBV12-3/TRBV12-4
CDR3 protein: CASGSGSGYTF

J gene: TRBJ1-2
V gene: TRBV6-5
CDR3 protein: CASSYGQGLGGYTF

J gene: TRBJ2-1
V gene: TRBV6-6
CDR3 protein: CASTPSPSGVTVEQFF

J gene: TRBJ2-7
V gene: TRBV5-1
CDR3 protein: CASGAWDSSYEQYF

J gene: TRBJ1-2
V gene: TRBV29-1
CDR3 protein: CSVEGQEDYGYTF

J gene: TRBJ2-1
V gene: TRBV5-6
CDR3 protein: CASSSGTGSNNEQFF

J gene: TRBJ2-1
V gene: TRBV23-1
CDR3 protein: CASSQCTKSSYNEQFF

J gene: TRBJ2-2
V gene: TRBV11-2
CDR3 protein: CASSWGQDFGELFF

J gene: TRBJ1-2
V gene: TRBV19
CDR3 protein: CASIPTGANSDGYTF

J gene: TRBJ1-5
V gene: TRBV6-5
CDR3 protein: CASSPTGDRNQPQHF

J gene: TRBJ1-4
V gene: TRBV5-5
CDR3 protein: CASSSGQGGEKLFF

J gene: TRBJ2-3
V gene: TRBV25-1
CDR3 protein: CASSDTRRKYTDTQYF

J gene: TRBJ2-7
V gene: TRBV5-1
CDR3 protein: CASSLRDSSHSSYEQYF

J gene: TRBJ1-3
V gene: TRBV30
CDR3 protein: CAWTRGASSGNTIYF

J gene: TRBJ1-2
V gene: TRBV11-2
CDR3 protein: CASSADTKGAGYGYTF

J gene: TRBJ2-2
V gene: TRBV10-1
CDR3 protein: CASSRETGAFGELFF

J gene: TRBJ1-2
V gene: TRBV3-1/TRBV3-2
CDR3 protein: CASSPLDRVGHGYTF

J gene: TRBJ2-1
V gene: TRBV27
CDR3 protein: CASSLSGVTRSYNEQFF

J gene: TRBJ1-2
V gene: TRBV6-5
CDR3 protein: CASSYMSGGDYGYTF

J gene: TRBJ1-4
V gene: TRBV5-4
CDR3 protein: CASSTAGPRVEKLFF

J gene: TRBJ2-5
V gene: TRBV11-3
CDR3 protein: CASSRSFETQYF

J gene: TRBJ2-7
V gene: TRBV5-1
CDR3 protein: CASSLLIAGESEQYF

J gene: TRBJ1-6
V gene: TRBV2
CDR3 protein: CASSGLTGGSPLHF

J gene: TRBJ2-1
V gene: TRBV24-1
CDR3 protein: CATSDLRVTYNEQFF